The present TCR beta chain was sequenced within a study of T cells after yellow fever vaccination. From the 5' RACE reads, TCRdb called clonotypes with MiXCR, one entry per CDR3 protein. The table has 300,000 to 400,000 distinct CDR3 sequences, 8% to 10% seen once. This clonotype has just a few counts. This CDR3 contains 13 residues. V was shortened by 1 base and J by 7 bases, with 8 bases between the two germline ends. The V gene's germline CDR1 is KGHSH and CDR2 LQKENI. The chain recombines TRBV18 with TRBJ2-1; D is undetermined. The specimen was PBMCs, collected on the day of the first yellow fever vaccination. The sequence came from a man aged 18-30 years who received the YFV17D yellow fever vaccine. The CDR3 is CASSPQHGNEQFF. In nucleotides, the CDR3 is TGTGCCAGCTCACCACAGCACGGAAATGAGCAGTTCTTC.